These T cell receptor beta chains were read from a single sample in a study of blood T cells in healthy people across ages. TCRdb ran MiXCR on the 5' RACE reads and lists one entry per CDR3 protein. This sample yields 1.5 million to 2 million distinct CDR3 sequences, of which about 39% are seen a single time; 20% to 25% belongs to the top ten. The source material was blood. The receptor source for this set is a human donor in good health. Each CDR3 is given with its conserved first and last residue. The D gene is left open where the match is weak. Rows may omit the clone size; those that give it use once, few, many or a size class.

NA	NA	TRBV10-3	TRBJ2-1	CAISRLSLGGGTYNEQFF	TGTGCCATCAGCCGACTCAGTCTAGGGGGGGGGACTTACAATGAGCAGTTCTTC
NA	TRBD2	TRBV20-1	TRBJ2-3	CSARRGAGGDTQYF	TGCAGTGCTAGACGGGGAGCGGGAGGAGATACGCAGTATTTT
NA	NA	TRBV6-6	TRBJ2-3	CATSLGGPYSDTQYF	TGTGCCACCTCCCTAGGAGGTCCCTACTCGGATACGCAGTATTTT
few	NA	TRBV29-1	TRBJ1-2	CSVEEWGGYTF	TGCAGCGTTGAAGAATGGGGAGGCTACACCTTC
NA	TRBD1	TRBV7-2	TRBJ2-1	CASSLVAGHRGQDEQFF	TGTGCCAGCAGCTTAGTGGCAGGGCACAGGGGGCAAGATGAGCAGTTCTTC
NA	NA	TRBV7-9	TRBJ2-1	CASSLELDSPYNEQFF	TGTGCCAGCAGCTTAGAACTGGACAGCCCCTACAATGAGCAGTTCTTC
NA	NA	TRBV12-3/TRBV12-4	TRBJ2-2	CASSHWTENTGELFF	TGTGCCAGCAGTCACTGGACAGAGAACACCGGGGAGCTGTTTTTT
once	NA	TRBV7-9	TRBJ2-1	CASSGYRDPNYNEQFF	TGTGCCAGCAGCGGTTACAGGGATCCGAACTACAATGAGCAGTTCTTC
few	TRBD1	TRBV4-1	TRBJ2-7	CASSQFLSGTGGNEQYF	TGCGCCAGCAGCCAATTTTTGTCCGGGACAGGGGGCAACGAGCAGTACTTC
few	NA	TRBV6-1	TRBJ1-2	CASSEARIWGRTRLNYGYTF	TGTGCCAGCAGTGAAGCTAGAATTTGGGGGAGGACGCGACTTAACTATGGCTACACCTTC
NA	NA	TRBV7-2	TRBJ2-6	CASSLGRPGSGANVLTF	TGTGCCAGTAGCTTAGGTCGTCCGGGCTCTGGGGCCAACGTCCTGACTTTC
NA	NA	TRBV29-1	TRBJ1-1	CSVEVFDGKVGAFF	TGCAGCGTTGAAGTATTCGACGGCAAGGTGGGAGCTTTCTTT
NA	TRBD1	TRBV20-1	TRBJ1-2	CGAMETSNRGSNYGYTF	TGCGGTGCTATGGAAACTAGTAACAGGGGATCTAACTATGGCTACACCTTC
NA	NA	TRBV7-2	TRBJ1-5	CASSLRGGQNQPQHF	TGTGCCAGCAGCTTACGGGGAGGTCAGAATCAGCCCCAGCATTTT
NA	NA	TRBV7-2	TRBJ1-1	CASSLSRRGNTEAFF	TGTGCCAGCAGCTTATCGAGGAGGGGGAACACTGAAGCTTTCTTT
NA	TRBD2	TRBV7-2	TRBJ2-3	CASSQAAGGPHTQYF	TGTGCCAGCAGCCAGGCGGCGGGGGGGCCACATACGCAGTATTTT
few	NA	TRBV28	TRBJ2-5	CASSLNDGTQYF	TGTGCCAGCAGTTTAAACGACGGGACCCAGTACTTC
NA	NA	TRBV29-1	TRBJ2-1	CSVEFINEQFF	TGCAGCGTTGAATTCATCAATGAGCAGTTCTTC
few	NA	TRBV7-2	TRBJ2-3	CASSQSAGTQYF	TGTGCCAGCAGCCAGTCGGCGGGGACGCAGTATTTT
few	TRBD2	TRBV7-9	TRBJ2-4	CASSSSGVAKNIQYF	TGTGCCAGCAGCTCGAGCGGGGTAGCCAAAAACATTCAGTACTTC
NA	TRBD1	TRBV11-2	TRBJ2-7	CASSFNRDRATYEQYF	TGTGCCAGCAGCTTTAACCGGGACAGGGCCACCTACGAGCAGTACTTC
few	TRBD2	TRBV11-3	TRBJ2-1	CASSLGGGGGGNEQFF	TGTGCCAGCAGCTTAGGTGGCGGGGGCGGGGGGAATGAGCAGTTCTTC
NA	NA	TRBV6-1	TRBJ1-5	CASSEAHLGGHQPQHF	TGTGCCAGCAGTGAAGCACACCTAGGGGGGCATCAGCCCCAGCATTTT
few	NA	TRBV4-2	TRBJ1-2	CASSQDPGHSFGYGYTF	TGTGCCAGCAGCCAAGATCCCGGACACAGCTTTGGGTATGGCTACACCTTC
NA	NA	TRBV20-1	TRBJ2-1	CSASRQGPNNEQFF	TGCAGTGCTAGTAGGCAGGGGCCTAACAATGAGCAGTTCTTC
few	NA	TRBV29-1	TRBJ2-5	CSVKRGTIQETQYF	TGCAGCGTTAAGAGGGGGACTATCCAAGAGACCCAGTACTTC
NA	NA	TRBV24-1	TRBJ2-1	CATSAGRMGDEQFF	TGTGCCACCAGTGCTGGGCGAATGGGGGATGAGCAGTTCTTC
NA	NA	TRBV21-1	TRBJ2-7	CASNLDPGGPYEQYF	TGTGCCAGCAACCTTGATCCCGGGGGGCCCTACGAGCAGTACTTC
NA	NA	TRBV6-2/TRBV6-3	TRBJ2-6	CASSYGGRDSGANVLTF	TGTGCCAGCAGTTACGGCGGCAGAGACTCTGGGGCCAACGTCCTGACTTTC
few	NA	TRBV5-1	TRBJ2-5	CASSLPLRGETQYF	TGCGCCAGCAGCTTGCCCCTTCGGGGGGAGACCCAGTACTTC
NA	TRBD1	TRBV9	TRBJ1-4	CASSVAGGRVTNEKLFF	TGTGCCAGCAGCGTAGCAGGGGGGCGAGTAACTAATGAAAAACTGTTTTTT
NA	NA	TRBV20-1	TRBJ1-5	CSARYPGHSTRGPQHF	TGCAGTGCTAGATATCCGGGACATTCGACCAGGGGACCCCAGCATTTT
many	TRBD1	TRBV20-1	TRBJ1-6	CSADRGTGGSPLHF	TGCAGTGCTGATAGGGGGACAGGGGGCTCACCCCTCCACTTT
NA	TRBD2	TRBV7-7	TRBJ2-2	CASSAGGKGTGELFF	TGTGCCAGCAGCGCCGGGGGGAAGGGCACCGGGGAGCTGTTTTTT
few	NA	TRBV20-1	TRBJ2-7	CSARDYGGNYEQYF	TGCAGTGCTAGAGATTACGGCGGGAACTACGAGCAGTACTTC
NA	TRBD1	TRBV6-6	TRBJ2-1	CASNLDPGTGVNEQFF	TGTGCCAGCAATCTGGACCCCGGGACAGGGGTCAATGAGCAGTTCTTC
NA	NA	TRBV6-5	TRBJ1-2	CASSYRWGGYTF	TGTGCCAGCAGTTATCGTTGGGGTGGCTACACCTTC